What follows are 18 T cell receptor beta chains derived from one specimen sequenced in a study of blood T cell repertoires in COVID-19. This table comes from immunoSEQ multiplex PCR, and its TCRdb copy is limited to in-frame clones, with some not included. The table has about 110,000 clones, around four fifths seen once. Sequencing input: peripheral blood. The receptors here all came from a middle-aged woman with acute or convalescent COVID-19.

The chain couples TRBV19 to TRBJ1-2; unclear D gene. The CDR3 is made up of 14 amino acids. V lost 1 base and J 4 bases, leaving 10 bases between the germline ends. Looked up from germline, CDR1 is LNHDA and CDR2 is SQIVND (reference sequence). The CDR3 reads CASSIVHSRYGYTF. The CDR3 region has the DNA TGTGCCAGTAGTATAGTCCACAGCCGCTATGGCTACACCTTC.

This chain links TRBV12-3 or TRBV12-4 with TRBJ2-1, with TRBD2 as a possible D gene (5 bases). Trimming took off 6 bases at V and 4 bases at J, with 7 bases between the two ends. The CDR3 is 12 residues long. This CDR3 is CASSAGYNEQFF. The CDR3 bases are TGTGCCAGCAGCGCGGGTTACAATGAGCAGTTCTTC.

V usage is TRBV15 and J usage is TRBJ1-2; D gene uncertain. V lost 4 bases and J lost 2, with 8 bases in between. Germline V lookup: CDR1 LNHNV, CDR2 YYDKDF (reference sequence). The CDR3 contains 13 residues. The CDR3 here is CATSNEGNYGYTF. The CDR3 DNA is TGTGCCACCAGCAATGAGGGAAACTATGGCTACACCTTC.

The V gene is TRBV19, the J gene TRBJ1-4; tentatively, D is TRBD1 (5 bases). The germline V and J ends were trimmed by 5 bases and 8 bases, with 18 bases remaining between them. This CDR3 spans 15 amino acids. Germline values: CDR1 LNHDA, CDR2 SQIVND (reference sequence). This chain's CDR3 is CASSYRRGPYEKLFF. The CDR3 nucleotides are TGTGCCAGTAGTTACAGAAGGGGCCCCTACGAAAAACTGTTTTTT.

The CDR3 bases are TGTGCCAGCGAAAGGAGGGGCAGGATAAACTATGGCTACACCTTC. This encodes CASERRGRINYGYTF. The V and J genes are TRBV2 and TRBJ1-2, with D maybe TRBD1 (5 bases). V shed 8 bases and J shed 2 bases, with 18 bases lying between them. The CDR3 sequence is 15 residues long. Per the germline V gene, CDR1 is SNHLY and CDR2 is FYNNEI.

This chain uses TRBV7-2 with TRBJ2-1; 7 bases agree with TRBD2. The CDR3 runs to 16 residues. Germline CDR1 is SGHTA and CDR2 is FQGNSA. J lost 4 bases, V lost 6 bases, and 12 bases had no gene match. This chain's CDR3 is CASRPTGGGMYNEQFF. The CDR3 DNA follows: TGTGCCAGCAGGCCAACGGGGGGAGGGATGTACAATGAGCAGTTCTTC.

The chain combines TRBV19 with TRBJ1-1; D may be TRBD1 (5 bases). Trimming stripped 5 bases from V and 1 base from J, with 14 bases between. Germline V gene sequence: CDR1 LNHDA, CDR2 SQIVND (reference sequence). The CDR3 loop spans 15 amino acids. The CDR3 reads CASSPRQNTNTEAFF. Here the CDR3 DNA reads TGTGCCAGTAGTCCCAGACAGAATACGAACACTGAAGCTTTCTTT.

This clone showed up just a few times. The rearrangement links TRBV5-4 to TRBJ2-5; TRBD1 is a possible D gene (5 bases). Germline V gives CDR1 SGHNT, CDR2 YYREEE (reference sequence). This CDR3 spans 15 amino acids. Trimming removed 4 bases from V and 0 bases from J, with 13 bases in between. The CDR3 protein is CASSAKTAYQETQYF. The CDR3 bases are TGTGCCAGCAGCGCGAAGACAGCGTACCAAGAGACCCAGTACTTC.

The V gene is TRBV20-1, the J gene TRBJ2-7; D perhaps matches TRBD2 (6 bases). The germline V gene has CDR1 DFQATT and CDR2 SNEGSKA (reference sequence). The V end lost 3 bases, the J end lost 4 bases, and 10 bases lay between the germline ends. The CDR3 is 12 residues long. The CDR3 sequence is CSASRGEYEQYF. CDR3 nucleotide sequence: TGCAGTGCTAGTCGCGGGGAATACGAGCAGTACTTC.

The chain is built from TRBV5-6 and TRBJ1-2; TRBD1 might be the D (5 bases). The CDR3 loop spans 15 amino acids. Looked up from germline, CDR1 is SGHDT and CDR2 is YYEEEE. V lost 4 bases to trimming and J lost 7 bases, with 20 bases between them. CDR3 bases: TGTGCCAGCAGCGTGCGACGGTTGGCAGGGTCTGGCTACACCTTC. Translation gives CASSVRRLAGSGYTF.

This chain joins TRBV7-9 and TRBJ2-7; 8 positions match TRBD1. Germline lookup yields CDR1 SEHNR and CDR2 FQNEAQ (reference sequence). With V trimmed by 4 bases and J by 6 bases, 2 bases remained unmatched. The CDR3 runs 12 residues. DNA for the CDR3: TGTGCCAGCAGCTGGACAGGGCGCGAGCAGTACTTC. Amino acids: CASSWTGREQYF.

The chain links TRBV5-1 to TRBJ2-7, with 7 bases identical to TRBD1. CDR3 length: 16 residues. V lost 4 bases to trimming and J lost 0 bases; unmatched junction nucleotides: 10. The germline CDR1 and CDR2 sequences are SGHRS and YFSETQ. The CDR3 reads CASSPAQTGSSYEQYF. CDR3 bases: TGCGCCAGCAGCCCAGCCCAGACAGGGAGCTCCTACGAGCAGTACTTC. Supplemented by reference TRBV5-1 and TRBJ2-7, the full variable domain reads KAGVTQTPRYLIKTRGQQVTLSCSPISGHRSVSWYQQTPGQGLQFLFEYFSETQRNKGNFPGRFSGRQFSNSRSEMNVSTLELGDSALYLCASSPAQTGSSYEQYFGPGTRLTVT.

This chain uses TRBV18 with TRBJ2-3; 8 nucleotides align to TRBD1. This CDR3 has 14 residues. Germline values: CDR1 KGHSH, CDR2 LQKENI. The ends lost 6 bases at V and 4 bases at J; junction bases unmatched: 6. The CDR3 DNA reads as TGTGCCAGCTCCCAAGACAGGGGATCAGATACGCAGTATTTT. It translates to CASSQDRGSDTQYF. The full variable domain, with the rest looked up from reference TRBV18 and TRBJ2-3, is NAGVMQNPRHLVRRRGQEARLRCSPMKGHSHVYWYRQLPEEGLKFMVYLQKENIIDESGMPKERFSAEFPKEGPSILRIQQVVRGDSAAYFCASSQDRGSDTQYFGPGTRLTVL.

This clone was picked up a small number of times. V is TRBV5-6 and J is TRBJ1-2; TRBD1 aligns across 11 bases. The CDR3 has 14 amino acids. Germline-derived CDR1 and CDR2 are SGHDT and YYEEEE. The V and J ends lost 3 bases and 5 bases, in that order; junction bases with no gene match: 3. CDR3: CASSYGTGGYGYTF. DNA for the CDR3: TGTGCCAGCAGCTATGGGACAGGGGGGTATGGCTACACCTTC.

The chain joins TRBV11-3 to TRBJ1-5; D is perhaps TRBD1 (5 bases). This CDR3 has 16 residues. V lost 0 bases, J lost 4 bases, and 13 bases lay in between. Germline loops: CDR1 SGHNT, CDR2 YENEEA. The CDR3 spells CASSLDRLGLNQPQHF. The CDR3, as DNA: TGTGCCAGCAGCTTAGATCGGCTGGGGCTTAATCAGCCCCAGCATTTT.

The chain is built from TRBV30 and TRBJ1-3; D unclear. The CDR3 totals 15 residues. V shed 0 bases and J shed 0 bases, with 9 bases lying between them. CDR1 is GTSNPN, CDR2 SVGIG, per germline (reference sequence). CDR3 region: CAWSVRRSSGNTIYF. The DNA for the CDR3 is TGTGCCTGGAGTGTTAGACGGAGCTCTGGAAACACCATATATTTT. The full variable domain, in which reference TRBV30 and TRBJ1-3 provide the parts outside the CDR3, is SQTIHQWPATLVQPVGSPLSLECTVEGTSNPNLYWYRQAAGRGLQLLFYSVGIGQISSEVPQNLSASRPQDRQFILSSKKLLLSDSGFYLCAWSVRRSSGNTIYFGEGSWLTVV.

This chain links TRBV7-3 with TRBJ1-2; TRBD1 is a possible D gene (5 bases). CDR3 length: 15 residues. The germline V gene has CDR1 SGHTA and CDR2 FQGTGA. Trimming cost V 2 bases and J 8 bases, with 18 bases left between them. CDR3 loop: CASSLGAGGSSGYTF. Written as DNA, the CDR3 is TGTGCCAGCAGCTTAGGGGCAGGAGGGTCCTCGGGCTACACCTTC.

The V gene is TRBV4-2, the J gene TRBJ2-7, with 10 bases fitting TRBD2. CDR1 is LGHNA, CDR2 YNFKEQ, per germline. The CDR3 loop spans 16 amino acids. Losses at the gene ends were 4 bases for V and 0 bases for J; bases not matched to a gene: 6. In DNA, the CDR3 is TGTGCCAGCAGCCCGCTCCTAGCGGGGGACTCCTACGAGCAGTACTTC. This encodes CASSPLLAGDSYEQYF.